This TCR beta chain derives from a study of blood T cell repertoires in COVID-19. V shed 1 base and J 5 bases; nucleotides not matched to a gene: 5. The CDR3 loop spans 15 amino acids. Germline V lookup: CDR1 MDHEN, CDR2 SYDVKM. Original analysis: Amplification from reference gene primers served as the basis for estimated nucleated cell counts. Repertoires were generated with immunoSEQ multiplex PCR, while TCRdb's copy carries only in-frame clones and drops some. V, J and clone size reflect that table, while D and trimming were determined from the DNA. The table includes approximately 60,000 clones, 85% to 90% detected once.

The receptor was isolated from a man aged 50 to 59 with active COVID-19. Sequenced: peripheral blood. This chain connects TRBV28 to TRBJ1-5, with 7 bases matching TRBD1. The CDR3, as DNA: TGTGCCAGCAGTTTATACGACAGGGATGATCAGCCCCAGCATTTT. Translation gives CASSLYDRDDQPQHF.